This is a list of T cell receptor beta chains from one sample in a study of shared clonotypes between healthy human individuals. Profiled with immunoSEQ multiplex PCR; TCRdb holds only in-frame clones, not every one. The sample lists about 1,500,000 clones; roughly 96% were seen once. Sequencing used naive CD4+ T cells sorted from blood. The source of these receptors is a man between 25 and 39 years old in good health. CDR3s include the opening cysteine and the closing phenylalanine or tryptophan. A D gene is named only where the DNA matches it firmly. Size is stated for part of the rows, as once, few or many counts, or as a class when the clone is expanded.

clone size: once; J gene: TRBJ1-1; V gene: TRBV5-4; D gene: -; CDR3 protein: CASTPTQNTEAFF; CDR3 DNA: TGTGCCAGCACCCCGACACAGAACACTGAAGCTTTCTTT
clone size: -; J gene: TRBJ2-7; V gene: TRBV28; D gene: -; CDR3 protein: CASTFSPGSSSGYEQYF; CDR3 DNA: TGTGCCAGCACGTTTAGTCCCGGGAGTAGTTCTGGATACGAGCAGTACTTC
clone size: -; J gene: TRBJ1-4; V gene: TRBV30; D gene: TRBD1; CDR3 protein: CAWSRTGGNEKLFF; CDR3 DNA: TGTGCCTGGAGTCGGACAGGAGGCAATGAAAAACTGTTTTTT
clone size: -; J gene: TRBJ2-2; V gene: TRBV7-9; D gene: TRBD1; CDR3 protein: CASSQNPGTGVLRHGELFF; CDR3 DNA: TGTGCCAGCAGCCAAAACCCCGGGACAGGGGTTTTAAGGCACGGGGAGCTGTTTTTT
clone size: -; J gene: TRBJ2-1; V gene: TRBV27; D gene: TRBD2; CDR3 protein: CASRTSGRYNEQFF; CDR3 DNA: TGTGCCAGCAGAACTAGCGGCCGCTACAATGAGCAGTTCTTC
clone size: -; J gene: TRBJ1-5; V gene: TRBV16; D gene: -; CDR3 protein: CASSQNGASNQPQHF; CDR3 DNA: TGTGCCAGCAGCCAAAACGGTGCGAGCAATCAGCCCCAGCATTTT
clone size: -; J gene: TRBJ2-1; V gene: TRBV7-3; D gene: TRBD2; CDR3 protein: CASSSQTSGLNNEQFF; CDR3 DNA: TGTGCCAGCAGCTCCCAGACTAGCGGGCTAAACAATGAGCAGTTCTTC
clone size: -; J gene: TRBJ2-7; V gene: TRBV28; D gene: -; CDR3 protein: CASSFLWLDRFSSHEQYF; CDR3 DNA: TGTGCCAGCAGTTTCCTTTGGTTAGATCGTTTCTCATCCCACGAGCAGTACTTC
clone size: -; J gene: TRBJ2-6; V gene: TRBV7-9; D gene: TRBD2; CDR3 protein: CASSLYAGRGSGANVLTF; CDR3 DNA: TGTGCCAGCAGCTTATACGCTGGGAGGGGCTCTGGGGCCAACGTCCTGACTTTC
clone size: once; J gene: TRBJ1-5; V gene: TRBV28; D gene: -; CDR3 protein: CASRVGGSNQPQHF; CDR3 DNA: TGTGCCAGCCGGGTGGGCGGTAGCAATCAGCCCCAGCATTTT
clone size: -; J gene: TRBJ2-1; V gene: TRBV27; D gene: TRBD1; CDR3 protein: CASSPTFTGTGYSSEQFF; CDR3 DNA: TGTGCCAGCAGTCCTACCTTTACCGGGACAGGGTATTCGAGTGAGCAGTTCTTC
clone size: -; J gene: TRBJ2-7; V gene: TRBV15; D gene: TRBD2; CDR3 protein: CATSRGTSYEQYF; CDR3 DNA: TGTGCCACCAGCAGGGGGACTAGCTACGAGCAGTACTTC
clone size: -; J gene: TRBJ1-5; V gene: TRBV10-2; D gene: TRBD1; CDR3 protein: CASSESRGIYQPQHF; CDR3 DNA: TGCGCCAGCAGTGAGAGCAGGGGGATCTATCAGCCCCAGCATTTT
clone size: -; J gene: TRBJ1-1; V gene: TRBV10-3; D gene: -; CDR3 protein: CAISQRGDMGRTEAFF; CDR3 DNA: TGTGCCATCAGCCAAAGGGGGGATATGGGTCGGACTGAAGCTTTCTTT
clone size: -; J gene: TRBJ2-2; V gene: TRBV10-3; D gene: -; CDR3 protein: CAIKGSGELFF; CDR3 DNA: TGTGCCATCAAGGGGAGCGGGGAGCTGTTTTTT
clone size: -; J gene: TRBJ2-3; V gene: TRBV5-1; D gene: -; CDR3 protein: CASTSETDTQYF; CDR3 DNA: TGCGCCAGCACCTCGGAAACAGATACGCAGTATTTT
clone size: -; J gene: TRBJ2-2; V gene: TRBV28; D gene: -; CDR3 protein: CASSFPGSNTGELFF; CDR3 DNA: TGTGCCAGCAGTTTCCCAGGGTCGAACACCGGGGAGCTGTTTTTT
clone size: -; J gene: TRBJ2-7; V gene: TRBV28; D gene: TRBD2; CDR3 protein: CASRTNGGEQYF; CDR3 DNA: TGTGCCAGCAGGACCAACGGGGGGGAGCAGTACTTC
clone size: -; J gene: TRBJ2-2; V gene: TRBV5-1; D gene: -; CDR3 protein: CASSLRHDGELFF; CDR3 DNA: TGCGCCAGCAGCTTGCGTCACGACGGGGAGCTGTTTTTT
clone size: once; J gene: TRBJ2-7; V gene: TRBV29-1; D gene: TRBD1; CDR3 protein: CSVRGTDYEQYF; CDR3 DNA: TGCAGCGTCAGGGGGACAGACTACGAGCAGTACTTC
clone size: once; J gene: TRBJ1-5; V gene: TRBV28; D gene: TRBD1; CDR3 protein: CASSLPEGGGGPQHF; CDR3 DNA: TGTGCCAGCAGTTTACCAGAAGGGGGCGGAGGGCCCCAGCATTTT
clone size: -; J gene: TRBJ2-7; V gene: TRBV6-1; D gene: -; CDR3 protein: CASTFGGTKTYEQYF; CDR3 DNA: TGTGCCAGCACCTTTGGGGGGACAAAAACCTACGAGCAGTACTTC
clone size: -; J gene: TRBJ2-5; V gene: TRBV5-1; D gene: TRBD1; CDR3 protein: CASSFLGQAGETQYF; CDR3 DNA: TGCGCCAGCAGCTTCCTAGGACAGGCGGGTGAGACCCAGTACTTC
clone size: -; J gene: TRBJ2-5; V gene: TRBV18; D gene: -; CDR3 protein: CASSKTRAIQETQYF; CDR3 DNA: TGTGCCAGCTCTAAAACACGGGCTATCCAAGAGACCCAGTACTTC
clone size: -; J gene: TRBJ2-1; V gene: TRBV19; D gene: -; CDR3 protein: CASSIFGGEQFF; CDR3 DNA: TGTGCCAGTAGTATTTTCGGGGGTGAGCAGTTCTTC
clone size: -; J gene: TRBJ2-5; V gene: TRBV10-1; D gene: TRBD2; CDR3 protein: CASSPGRAGQETQYF; CDR3 DNA: TGCGCCAGCAGTCCTGGGAGGGCCGGTCAAGAGACCCAGTACTTC
clone size: -; J gene: TRBJ1-4; V gene: TRBV28; D gene: -; CDR3 protein: CASSLPLGGGEKLFF; CDR3 DNA: TGTGCCAGCAGTTTGCCCTTGGGGGGTGGTGAAAAACTGTTTTTT
clone size: -; J gene: TRBJ1-4; V gene: TRBV27; D gene: -; CDR3 protein: CASSLGKLATNEKLFF; CDR3 DNA: TGTGCCAGCAGTTTAGGCAAGCTTGCAACTAATGAAAAACTGTTTTTT
clone size: -; J gene: TRBJ2-7; V gene: TRBV28; D gene: -; CDR3 protein: CASSGRFSYEQYF; CDR3 DNA: TGTGCCAGCAGTGGGAGGTTCTCCTACGAGCAGTACTTC
clone size: -; J gene: TRBJ1-2; V gene: TRBV29-1; D gene: -; CDR3 protein: CSVGRRQEGIGYTF; CDR3 DNA: TGCAGCGTTGGAAGGCGACAGGAGGGAATTGGCTACACCTTC
clone size: -; J gene: TRBJ2-1; V gene: TRBV6-6; D gene: TRBD2; CDR3 protein: CASNLGLAGRGNEQFF; CDR3 DNA: TGTGCCAGCAATCTAGGACTAGCGGGCCGGGGTAATGAGCAGTTCTTC
clone size: -; J gene: TRBJ1-1; V gene: TRBV19; D gene: -; CDR3 protein: CASSIIRGVVSHEAFF; CDR3 DNA: TGTGCCAGTAGTATTATTAGGGGAGTGGTCTCGCACGAAGCTTTCTTT
clone size: -; J gene: TRBJ2-7; V gene: TRBV7-7; D gene: TRBD2; CDR3 protein: CASSPSGTSNEQYF; CDR3 DNA: TGTGCCAGCAGCCCTAGTGGGACTAGCAACGAGCAGTACTTC
clone size: -; J gene: TRBJ1-1; V gene: TRBV15; D gene: -; CDR3 protein: CATSTGPERGNTEAFF; CDR3 DNA: TGTGCCACCAGCACTGGGCCTGAGAGGGGAAACACTGAAGCTTTCTTT
clone size: -; J gene: TRBJ2-7; V gene: TRBV5-4; D gene: -; CDR3 protein: CAPRSPPPTYEQYF; CDR3 DNA: TGTGCCCCTCGGAGTCCGCCACCCACCTACGAGCAGTACTTC
clone size: -; J gene: TRBJ1-2; V gene: TRBV7-2; D gene: -; CDR3 protein: CASSLEAGTYGYTF; CDR3 DNA: TGTGCCAGCAGCTTAGAGGCGGGAACCTATGGCTACACCTTC
clone size: -; J gene: TRBJ2-3; V gene: TRBV7-2; D gene: -; CDR3 protein: CASSRRDSTDTQYF; CDR3 DNA: TGTGCCAGCAGCCGACGGGACAGCACAGATACGCAGTATTTT
clone size: -; J gene: TRBJ1-2; V gene: TRBV6-6; D gene: TRBD1; CDR3 protein: CASTSSRDRAAGYTF; CDR3 DNA: TGTGCCAGCACCAGTAGCCGGGACAGGGCTGCTGGCTACACCTTC
clone size: -; J gene: TRBJ2-7; V gene: TRBV10-3; D gene: TRBD2; CDR3 protein: CAISETGTSGRPEQYF; CDR3 DNA: TGTGCCATCAGTGAGACGGGGACTAGCGGGAGGCCCGAGCAGTACTTC
clone size: -; J gene: TRBJ1-1; V gene: TRBV6-6; D gene: -; CDR3 protein: CASSPHRVMNTEAFF; CDR3 DNA: TGTGCCAGCAGTCCGCACAGGGTCATGAACACTGAAGCTTTCTTT
clone size: -; J gene: TRBJ2-7; V gene: TRBV4-3; D gene: TRBD2; CDR3 protein: CASSQDISSGSPYEQYF; CDR3 DNA: TGCGCCAGCAGCCAAGATATTTCTAGCGGGAGTCCCTACGAGCAGTACTTC